This T cell receptor beta chain was recorded in a study of cytomegalovirus exposure and HLA in healthy donors. Study outcomes and limitations: Donors were assumed by presence/absence analyses to have roughly uniform sequencing depth. As immune exposure information, only CMV serostatus was available. Common viral pathogens seemed to be connected with several of the most significant clusters, according to a later analysis.

The V gene's germline CDR1 is SGHNT and CDR2 YENEEA. The CDR3 covers 19 residues. V lost 4 bases and J lost 0, with 19 bases in between. Regarding this clone: Its antigen is still unknown.

The PCR ran on 60 Vbeta and 13 Jbeta primers. Assay: immunoSEQ multiplex PCR; the TCRdb copy retains only in-frame clones and omits some. Its table records about 120,000 clones. The sample taken for sequencing was PBMCs. This sequence was found in a man between 35 and 55 years old in good health and CMV-seropositive. The gene calls are TRBV11-3 and TRBJ2-6, with a tentative D call TRBD1 (6 bases). The DNA of the CDR3 is TGTGCCAGCAGCTCCCACCATCCGGGACACAACTCTGGGGCCAACGTCCTGACTTTC. Its protein is CASSSHHPGHNSGANVLTF.